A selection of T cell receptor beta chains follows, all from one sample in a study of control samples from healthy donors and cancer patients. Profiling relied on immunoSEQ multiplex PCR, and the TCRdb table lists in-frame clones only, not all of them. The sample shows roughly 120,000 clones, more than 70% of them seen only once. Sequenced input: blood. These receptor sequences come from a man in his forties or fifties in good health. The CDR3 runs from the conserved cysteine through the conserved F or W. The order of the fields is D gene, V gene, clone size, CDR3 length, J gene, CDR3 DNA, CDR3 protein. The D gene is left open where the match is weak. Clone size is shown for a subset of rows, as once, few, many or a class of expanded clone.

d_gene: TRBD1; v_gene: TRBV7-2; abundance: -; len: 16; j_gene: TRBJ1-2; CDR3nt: TGTGCCAGCAGCTTAGTAGGGGGACAGGATCAATATGGCTACACCTTC; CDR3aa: CASSLVGGQDQYGYTF
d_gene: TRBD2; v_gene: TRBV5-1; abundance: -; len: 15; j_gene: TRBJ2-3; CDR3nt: TGCGCCAGCAGCCCGAGCGGGGCCCAGGGAGATACGCAGTATTTT; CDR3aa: CASSPSGAQGDTQYF
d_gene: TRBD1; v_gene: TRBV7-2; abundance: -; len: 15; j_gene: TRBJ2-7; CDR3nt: TGTGCCAGCAGCCTAGGGGGGACAGGGGGTTACGAGCAGTACTTC; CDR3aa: CASSLGGTGGYEQYF
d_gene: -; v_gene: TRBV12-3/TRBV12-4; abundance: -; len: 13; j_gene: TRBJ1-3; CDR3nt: TGTGCCAGCAGTTCCCCCCCGGGGAACACCATATATTTT; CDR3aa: CASSSPPGNTIYF
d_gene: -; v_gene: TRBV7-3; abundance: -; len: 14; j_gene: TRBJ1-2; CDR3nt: TGTGCCAGCAGCTTAATGGGGGCGCGGGATGGCTACACCTTC; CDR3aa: CASSLMGARDGYTF
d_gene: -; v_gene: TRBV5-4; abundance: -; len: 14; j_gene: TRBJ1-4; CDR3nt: TGTGCCAGCAGCATGAGGTCAGGCGGGGATGCACTGTTTTTT; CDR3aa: CASSMRSGGDALFF
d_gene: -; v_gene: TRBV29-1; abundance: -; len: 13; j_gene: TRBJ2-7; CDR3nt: TGCAGCGTTACTCTAGGGATCTTCTACGAGCAGTACTTC; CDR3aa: CSVTLGIFYEQYF
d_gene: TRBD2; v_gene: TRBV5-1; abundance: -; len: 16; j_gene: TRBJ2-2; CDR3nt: TGCGCCAGCAGCTTGGCAGGGACTAGCGGGGCCGGGGAGCTGTTTTTT; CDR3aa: CASSLAGTSGAGELFF
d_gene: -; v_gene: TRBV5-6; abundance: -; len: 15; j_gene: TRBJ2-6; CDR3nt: TGTGCCAGCAGCTCGTACAGGGCTGGGGCCAACGTCCTGACTTTC; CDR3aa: CASSSYRAGANVLTF
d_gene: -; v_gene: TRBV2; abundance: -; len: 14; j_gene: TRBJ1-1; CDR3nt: TGTGCCAGCAGTGAAAGGGAGGGGAACACTGAAGCTTTCTTT; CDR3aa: CASSEREGNTEAFF
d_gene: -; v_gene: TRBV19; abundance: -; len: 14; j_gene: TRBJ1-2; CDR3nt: TGTGCCAGTAGGACAGGTTTGGGACGCTATGGCTACACCTTC; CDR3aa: CASRTGLGRYGYTF
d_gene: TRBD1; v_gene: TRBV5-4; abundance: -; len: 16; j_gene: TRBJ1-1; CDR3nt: TGTGCCAGCAGCAGAGGACAGGGGCGCAGGAACACTGAAGCTTTCTTT; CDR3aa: CASSRGQGRRNTEAFF
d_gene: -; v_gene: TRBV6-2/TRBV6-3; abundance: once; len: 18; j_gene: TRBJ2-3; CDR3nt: TGTGCCAGCAGTTCCACCGTTAGGCAGGCCCTTAGCACAGATACGCAGTATTTT; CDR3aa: CASSSTVRQALSTDTQYF
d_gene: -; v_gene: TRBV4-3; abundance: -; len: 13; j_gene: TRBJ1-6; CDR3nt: TGCGCCAGCAGCCAACGCTCCGGTTCACCCCTCCACTTT; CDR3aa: CASSQRSGSPLHF
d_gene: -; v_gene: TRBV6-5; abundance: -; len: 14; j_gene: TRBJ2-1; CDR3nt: TGTGCCAGCAGTTATTCCCGGACAGCCACAGAAGCGTTCTTC; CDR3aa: CASSYSRTATEAFF
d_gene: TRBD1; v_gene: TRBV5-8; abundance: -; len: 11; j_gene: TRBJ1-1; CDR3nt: TGTGCCAGCAGCTCGACAGGGAAAGCTTTCTTT; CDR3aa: CASSSTGKAFF
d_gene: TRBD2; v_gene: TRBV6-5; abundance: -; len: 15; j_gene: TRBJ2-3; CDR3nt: TGTGCCAGCAGTCTCGCAGCGGGGCGCACAGATACGCAGTATTTT; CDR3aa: CASSLAAGRTDTQYF
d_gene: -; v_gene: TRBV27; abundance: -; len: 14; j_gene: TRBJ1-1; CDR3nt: TGTGCCAGCAGTTTCGGGGGCGCGAACACTGAAGCTTTCTTT; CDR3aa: CASSFGGANTEAFF
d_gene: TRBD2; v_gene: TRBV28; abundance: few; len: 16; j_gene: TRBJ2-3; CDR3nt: TGTGCCAGCAGTTCATCGACTAGCGGGGGGTGGGATACGCAGTATTTT; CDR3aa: CASSSSTSGGWDTQYF
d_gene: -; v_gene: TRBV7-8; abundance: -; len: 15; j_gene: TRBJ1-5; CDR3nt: TGTGCCAGCAGCTTAGGCGGCTCCAAGGGACAGCCCCAGCATTTT; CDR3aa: CASSLGGSKGQPQHF
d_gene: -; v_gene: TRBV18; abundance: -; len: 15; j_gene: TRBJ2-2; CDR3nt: TGTGCCAGCTCAGCGGGACAAATGAACACCGGGGAGCTGTTTTTT; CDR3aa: CASSAGQMNTGELFF
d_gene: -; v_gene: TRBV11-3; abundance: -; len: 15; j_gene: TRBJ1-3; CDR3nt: TGTGCCAGCAGCTTAACAGGATACTCTGGAAACACCATATATTTT; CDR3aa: CASSLTGYSGNTIYF
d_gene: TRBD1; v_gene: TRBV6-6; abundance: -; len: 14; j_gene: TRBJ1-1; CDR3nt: TGTGCCAGCAGACCCAGGACAGGGCAAACTGAAGCTTTCTTT; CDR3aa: CASRPRTGQTEAFF
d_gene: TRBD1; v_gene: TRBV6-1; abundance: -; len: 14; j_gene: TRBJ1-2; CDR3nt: TGTGCCAGCAGTGAGTCGGGGACAGGGGTAGCCTACACCTTC; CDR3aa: CASSESGTGVAYTF
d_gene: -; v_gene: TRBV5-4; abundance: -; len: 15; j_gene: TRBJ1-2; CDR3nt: TGTGCCAGCAGGAACCCCGACAAGGGGAACTATGGCTACACCTTC; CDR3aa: CASRNPDKGNYGYTF
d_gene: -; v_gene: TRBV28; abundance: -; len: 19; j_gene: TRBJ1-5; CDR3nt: TGTGCCAGCAGTTTATTTCAGGGACCAAGGGGTTATAGCAATCAGCCCCAGCATTTT; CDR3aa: CASSLFQGPRGYSNQPQHF
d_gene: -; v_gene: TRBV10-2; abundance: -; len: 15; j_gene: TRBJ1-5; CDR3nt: TGCGCCGGCAGTGTTGCGTTGGGCAGCAATCAGCCCCAGCATTTT; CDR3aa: CAGSVALGSNQPQHF
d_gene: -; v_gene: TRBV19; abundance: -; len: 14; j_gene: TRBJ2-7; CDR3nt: TGTGCCAGTAACCTCCGGGCCGGATCCTACGAGCAGTACTTC; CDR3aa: CASNLRAGSYEQYF
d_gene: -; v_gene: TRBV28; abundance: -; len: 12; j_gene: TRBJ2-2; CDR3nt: TGTGCCAGCAGTTCGTACACCGGGGAGCTGTTTTTT; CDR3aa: CASSSYTGELFF
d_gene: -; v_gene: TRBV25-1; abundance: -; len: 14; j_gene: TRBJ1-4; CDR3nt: TGTGCCAGCAGTGCGACGACAGGCTATGAAAAACTGTTTTTT; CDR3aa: CASSATTGYEKLFF
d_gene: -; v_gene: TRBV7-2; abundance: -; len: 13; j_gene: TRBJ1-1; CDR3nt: TGTGCCAGCAGCTTATACGGGAGAGCGGAAGCTTTCTTT; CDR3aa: CASSLYGRAEAFF
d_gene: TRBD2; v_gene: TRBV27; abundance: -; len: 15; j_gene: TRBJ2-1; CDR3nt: TGTGCCAGCAGTTTCCGACTAGCGGGGGGGAATGAGCAGTTCTTC; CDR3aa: CASSFRLAGGNEQFF
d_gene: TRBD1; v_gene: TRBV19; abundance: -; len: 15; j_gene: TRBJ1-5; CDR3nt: TGTGCCAGTAGTTCCGGACAGGGGGCGGTTCAGCCCCAGCATTTT; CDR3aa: CASSSGQGAVQPQHF
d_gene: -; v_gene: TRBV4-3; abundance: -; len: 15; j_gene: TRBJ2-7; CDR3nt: TGCGCCAGCAGCCAAGCGGGGACCGGAGATCGTGAGCAGTACTTC; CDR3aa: CASSQAGTGDREQYF
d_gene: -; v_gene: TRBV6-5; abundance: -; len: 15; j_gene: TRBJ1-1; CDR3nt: TGTGCCAGCAGTTACTCGGGGCGGCAGAACACTGAAGCTTTCTTT; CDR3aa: CASSYSGRQNTEAFF
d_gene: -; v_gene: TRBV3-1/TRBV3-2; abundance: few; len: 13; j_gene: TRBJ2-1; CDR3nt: TGTGCCAGCAGCCAACAGGGGGGCAATGAGCAGTTCTTC; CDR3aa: CASSQQGGNEQFF
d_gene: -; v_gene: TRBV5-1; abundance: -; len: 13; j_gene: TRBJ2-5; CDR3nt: TGCGCCAGCAGCTTGGGGACTTGGGAGACCCAGTACTTC; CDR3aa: CASSLGTWETQYF
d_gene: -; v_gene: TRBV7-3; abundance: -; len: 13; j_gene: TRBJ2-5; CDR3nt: TGTGCCAGCAGCCCCGGGTTCCAAGAGACCCAGTACTTC; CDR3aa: CASSPGFQETQYF
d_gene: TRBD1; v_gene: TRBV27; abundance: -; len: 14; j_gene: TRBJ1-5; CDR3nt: TGTGCCAGCAGCATATCCCAGGGGGCTCAGCCCCAGCATTTT; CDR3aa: CASSISQGAQPQHF
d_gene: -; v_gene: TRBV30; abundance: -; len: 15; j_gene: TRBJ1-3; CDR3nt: TGTGCCTGGAGTGTACAGTCAGCCTATGGAAACACCATATATTTT; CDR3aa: CAWSVQSAYGNTIYF
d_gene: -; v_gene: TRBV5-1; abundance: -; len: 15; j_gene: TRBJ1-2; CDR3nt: TGCGCCAGCAGCCAGACGGGACCCGGCAACTATGGCTACACCTTC; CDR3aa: CASSQTGPGNYGYTF
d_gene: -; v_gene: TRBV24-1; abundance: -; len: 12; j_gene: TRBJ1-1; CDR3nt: TGTGCCACCAGTGATGGACAGACTGAAGCTTTCTTT; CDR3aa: CATSDGQTEAFF
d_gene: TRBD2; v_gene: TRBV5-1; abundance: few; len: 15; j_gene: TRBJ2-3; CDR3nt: TGCGCCAGCAGCTTGAGACTAGCGAACGCAGATACGCAGTATTTT; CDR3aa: CASSLRLANADTQYF
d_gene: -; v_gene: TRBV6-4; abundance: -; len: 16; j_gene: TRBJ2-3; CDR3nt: TGTGCCAGCAGTGGGGGGGACTCCCTTAGCACAGATACGCAGTATTTT; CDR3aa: CASSGGDSLSTDTQYF
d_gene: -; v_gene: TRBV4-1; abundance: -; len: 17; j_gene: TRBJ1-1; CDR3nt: TGCGCCAGCAGCCCTTTGCCGGGGGGGGACCTGAGGACTGAAGCTTTCTTT; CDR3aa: CASSPLPGGDLRTEAFF
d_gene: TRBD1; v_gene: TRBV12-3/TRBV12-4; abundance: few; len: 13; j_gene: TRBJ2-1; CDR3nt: TGTGCCAGCACCCCGGGACAGGCCAATGAGCAGTTCTTC; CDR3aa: CASTPGQANEQFF
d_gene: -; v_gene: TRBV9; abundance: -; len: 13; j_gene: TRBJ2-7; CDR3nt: TGTGCCAGCAGCGTAGGAAGTTCCTACGAGCAGTACTTC; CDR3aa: CASSVGSSYEQYF
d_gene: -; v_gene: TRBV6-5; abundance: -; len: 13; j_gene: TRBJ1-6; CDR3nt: TGTGCCAGCATCCGGGATTTGGGATCACCCCTCCACTTT; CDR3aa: CASIRDLGSPLHF
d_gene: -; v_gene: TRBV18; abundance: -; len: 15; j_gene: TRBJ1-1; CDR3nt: TGTGCCAGCTCCCCTCAAAGACAGGATAACACTGAAGCTTTCTTT; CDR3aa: CASSPQRQDNTEAFF
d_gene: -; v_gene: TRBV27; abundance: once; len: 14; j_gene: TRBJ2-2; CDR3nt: TGTGCCAGCAGTTTAAGGGGGAACACCGGGGAGCTGTTTTTT; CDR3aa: CASSLRGNTGELFF
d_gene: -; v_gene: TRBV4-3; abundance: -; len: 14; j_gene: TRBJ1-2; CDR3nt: TGCGCCAGCAGCCAAGGGGGTACGGCCAGCACCCACACCTTC; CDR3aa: CASSQGGTASTHTF
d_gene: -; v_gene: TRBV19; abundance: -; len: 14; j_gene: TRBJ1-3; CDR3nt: TGTGCCAGTAGTCCGGGCAGCTCTGGAAACACCATATATTTT; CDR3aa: CASSPGSSGNTIYF
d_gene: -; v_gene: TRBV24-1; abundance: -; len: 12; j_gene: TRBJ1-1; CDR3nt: TGTGCCACCAGTGACTCGCAAGCTGAAGCTTTCTTT; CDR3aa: CATSDSQAEAFF
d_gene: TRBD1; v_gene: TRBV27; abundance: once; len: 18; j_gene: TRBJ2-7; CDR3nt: TGTGCCAGCAGTTTATCGGCCGTCGACAGGGTGATCTCCTACGAGCAGTACTTC; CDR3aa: CASSLSAVDRVISYEQYF
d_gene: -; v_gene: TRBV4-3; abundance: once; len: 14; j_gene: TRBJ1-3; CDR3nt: TGCGCCAGCAGCCAAGAACCCTCTGGAAACACCATATATTTT; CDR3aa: CASSQEPSGNTIYF
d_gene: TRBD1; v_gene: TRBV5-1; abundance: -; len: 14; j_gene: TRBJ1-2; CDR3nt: TGCGCCAGCAGCTTCAGCGGGGACAGGGGTGGCTACACCTTC; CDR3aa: CASSFSGDRGGYTF